This TCR beta chain was captured by sequencing in a study of T-cell reconstitution after alpha-beta-depleted transplantation in children. Trimming removed 0 bases from V and 5 bases from J; junction bases left unmatched: 8. The germline CDR1 and CDR2 sequences are DFQATT and SNEGSKA (reference sequence). The CDR3 totals 15 residues. Using unique molecular identifiers, the investigators prepared the TCRbeta library. TCRdb re-called the PCR reads through MiXCR, storing one row per CDR3 protein. The sample holds over 150,000 distinct CDR3 sequences, roughly 7.5% seen once. This clonotype came up many times.

V is TRBV20-1 and J is TRBJ2-5; 8 positions agree with TRBD2. Sequenced here: PBMCs from the stem cell graft donor, sampled from the stem cell graft. The TCR was taken from a human donor who donated a stem cell graft to a child with Wiskott-Aldrich syndrome. The CDR3 reads CSARDTGGPGETQYF. The CDR3 DNA sequence: TGCAGTGCTAGAGATACGGGAGGGCCGGGGGAGACCCAGTACTTC.